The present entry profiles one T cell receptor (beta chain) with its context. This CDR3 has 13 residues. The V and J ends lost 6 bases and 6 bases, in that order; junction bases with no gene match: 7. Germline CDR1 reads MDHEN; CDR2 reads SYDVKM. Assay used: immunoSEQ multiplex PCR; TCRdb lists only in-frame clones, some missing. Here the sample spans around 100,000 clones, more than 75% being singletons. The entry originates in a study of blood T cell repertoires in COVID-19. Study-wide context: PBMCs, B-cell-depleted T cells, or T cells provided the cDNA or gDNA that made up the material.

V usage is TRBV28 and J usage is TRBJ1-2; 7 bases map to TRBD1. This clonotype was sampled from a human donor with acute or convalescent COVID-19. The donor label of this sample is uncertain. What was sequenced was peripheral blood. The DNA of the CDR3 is TGTGCCAGCAGAAGACAGGGAATGGATGGCTACACCTTC. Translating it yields CASRRQGMDGYTF.